The rows below give T cell receptor beta chains drawn from one sample of a study of Graves' ophthalmopathy and Graves' hyperthyroidism. TCRdb independently ran MiXCR on the multiplex PCR reads; one entry per CDR3 protein. The sample records about 220,000 distinct CDR3 sequences, roughly 21% being singletons. Sample: peripheral blood. These receptors were collected from a woman in her 50s with Graves' ophthalmopathy. Both conserved end residues are part of each CDR3. Each record gives: V gene, CDR3 length, CDR3 protein.

v_gene: TRBV18; len: 15; CDR3aa: CASSLTPAMNTEAFF
v_gene: TRBV18; len: 16; CDR3aa: CASSPPLQTGGPGYTF
v_gene: TRBV12-3/TRBV12-4; len: 14; CDR3aa: CASNQGGSGQPQHF
v_gene: TRBV28; len: 14; CDR3aa: CASSPTSASGELFF
v_gene: TRBV18; len: 15; CDR3aa: CASSPPDSPGDIQYF
v_gene: TRBV4-2; len: 13; CDR3aa: CASSHADRHGYTF
v_gene: TRBV6-2/TRBV6-3; len: 12; CDR3aa: CASRASTDTQYF
v_gene: TRBV10-3; len: 13; CDR3aa: CASRNGHTDTQYF
v_gene: TRBV7-2; len: 14; CDR3aa: CASSPSGSPYEQYF
v_gene: TRBV24-1; len: 18; CDR3aa: CATSDKFQGGAGANVLTF
v_gene: TRBV20-1; len: 19; CDR3aa: CSARVRGWDPFKSGNTIYF
v_gene: TRBV11-3; len: 14; CDR3aa: CASSKGGTQETQYF
v_gene: TRBV7-9; len: 14; CDR3aa: CASSFRGPDYGYTF
v_gene: TRBV5-4; len: 17; CDR3aa: CASSLGSGLAGADTQYF
v_gene: TRBV5-1; len: 15; CDR3aa: CASSYSLASSYEQYF
v_gene: TRBV6-2/TRBV6-3; len: 14; CDR3aa: CASSGPSPSYEQYF
v_gene: TRBV2; len: 16; CDR3aa: CASSEALVGLNQPQHF
v_gene: TRBV19; len: 14; CDR3aa: CASSISRHTGELFF
v_gene: TRBV18; len: 12; CDR3aa: CASSPGPGEQYF
v_gene: TRBV9; len: 14; CDR3aa: CASSPGDLAHEQYF
v_gene: TRBV28; len: 13; CDR3aa: CASSRFERYGYTF
v_gene: TRBV30; len: 14; CDR3aa: CAWSGGLGGQPQHF
v_gene: TRBV7-8; len: 14; CDR3aa: CASSLETGTYEQYF
v_gene: TRBV7-2; len: 15; CDR3aa: CASTRTSGSWGELFF
v_gene: TRBV9; len: 15; CDR3aa: CASSETLLSSGELFF
v_gene: TRBV20-1; len: 15; CDR3aa: CSARSPGGDSYEQYF
v_gene: TRBV3-1; len: 18; CDR3aa: CASSQDVGISGPSYEQYF
v_gene: TRBV9; len: 17; CDR3aa: CASSESGTAIMNTEAFF
v_gene: TRBV9; len: 15; CDR3aa: CASSRQIQGQDTIYF
v_gene: TRBV6-5; len: 16; CDR3aa: CASSWGQQAGRNTIYF
v_gene: TRBV11-1; len: 15; CDR3aa: CASSRLAGDTDTQYF
v_gene: TRBV19; len: 14; CDR3aa: CASSQWGQTYEQYF
v_gene: TRBV4-2; len: 16; CDR3aa: CASSQAQGERRSPLHF
v_gene: TRBV20-1; len: 14; CDR3aa: CSARVGGSGNTIYF
v_gene: TRBV12-3/TRBV12-4; len: 15; CDR3aa: CASSLKDRGPYEQYF
v_gene: TRBV5-5; len: 14; CDR3aa: CASSEHRAVGELFF
v_gene: TRBV27; len: 16; CDR3aa: CASSLNAGDSNQPQHF
v_gene: TRBV29-1; len: 12; CDR3aa: CSARGEGYEQYF
v_gene: TRBV6-1; len: 13; CDR3aa: CASSISPNQPQHF
v_gene: TRBV27; len: 14; CDR3aa: CASSPKQAVSPLHF
v_gene: TRBV30; len: 13; CDR3aa: CAWGAGGGNTIYF
v_gene: TRBV6-5; len: 11; CDR3aa: CASRRQGVQYF
v_gene: TRBV10-3; len: 15; CDR3aa: CATTSSGANTGELFF
v_gene: TRBV5-1; len: 16; CDR3aa: CASSLVPGTSGNTIYF
v_gene: TRBV24-1; len: 16; CDR3aa: CATSDSGRGHGGELFF
v_gene: TRBV20-1; len: 15; CDR3aa: CSARVPTGGSYEQYF
v_gene: TRBV7-6; len: 17; CDR3aa: CASSAPWSGSSNAEQYF
v_gene: TRBV7-2; len: 14; CDR3aa: CASSSLFSTDTQYF
v_gene: TRBV12-3/TRBV12-4; len: 15; CDR3aa: CASSLAARDGRPQHF
v_gene: TRBV2; len: 13; CDR3aa: CASRMTVGETQYF